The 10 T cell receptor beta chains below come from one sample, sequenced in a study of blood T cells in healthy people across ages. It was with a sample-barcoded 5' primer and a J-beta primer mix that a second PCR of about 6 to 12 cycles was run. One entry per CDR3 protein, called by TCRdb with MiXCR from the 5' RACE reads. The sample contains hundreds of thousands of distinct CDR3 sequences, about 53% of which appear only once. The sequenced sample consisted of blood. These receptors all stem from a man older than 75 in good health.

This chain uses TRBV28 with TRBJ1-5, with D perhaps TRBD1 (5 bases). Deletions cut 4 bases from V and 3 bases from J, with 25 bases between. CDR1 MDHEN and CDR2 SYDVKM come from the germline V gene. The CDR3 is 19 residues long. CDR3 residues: CASSSNRMGLRVDNQPQHF. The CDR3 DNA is TGTGCCAGCAGTTCAAATAGAATGGGACTCAGGGTCGACAATCAGCCCCAGCATTTT.

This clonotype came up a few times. DNA for the CDR3: TGTGCCAGCAGTTTATCTGGGGTCGGGGCCAACGTCCTGACTTTC. Residues: CASSLSGVGANVLTF. The genes are TRBV27 and TRBJ2-6; D not certain. Between the trimmed V and J ends, which lost 0 bases and 4 bases, there was a span of 7 bases. Germline V gene sequence: CDR1 MNHEY, CDR2 SMNVEV (reference sequence). This CDR3 region has 15 residues.

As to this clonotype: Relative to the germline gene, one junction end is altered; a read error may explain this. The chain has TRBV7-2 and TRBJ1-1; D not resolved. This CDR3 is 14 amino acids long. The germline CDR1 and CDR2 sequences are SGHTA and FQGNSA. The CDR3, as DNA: TGTGCCAGCAGGATCCACGAAGGGAACACTAAAGCTTTCTTT. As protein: CASRIHEGNTKAFF.

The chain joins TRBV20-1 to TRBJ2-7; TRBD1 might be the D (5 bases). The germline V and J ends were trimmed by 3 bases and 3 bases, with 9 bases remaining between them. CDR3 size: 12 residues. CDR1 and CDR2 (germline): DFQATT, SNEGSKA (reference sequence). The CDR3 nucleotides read TGCAGTGCTAGGGACAAGCTCTACGAGCAGTACTTC. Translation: CSARDKLYEQYF.

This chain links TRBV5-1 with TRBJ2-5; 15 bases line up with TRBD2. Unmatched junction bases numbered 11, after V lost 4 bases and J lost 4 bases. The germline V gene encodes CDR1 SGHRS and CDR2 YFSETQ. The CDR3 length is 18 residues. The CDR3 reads CASSQGLAGGPLSETQYF. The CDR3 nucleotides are TGCGCCAGCAGCCAAGGACTAGCGGGAGGGCCTCTTTCAGAGACCCAGTACTTC.

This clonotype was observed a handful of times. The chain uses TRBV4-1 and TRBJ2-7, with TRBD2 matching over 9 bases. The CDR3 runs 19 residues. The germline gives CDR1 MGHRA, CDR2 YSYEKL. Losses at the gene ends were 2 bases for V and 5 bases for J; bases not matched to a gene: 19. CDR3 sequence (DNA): TGCGCCAGCAGCCAACGCCTCCCTAGCGGGGTCGGTACTGGGGACGAGCAGTACTTC. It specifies CASSQRLPSGVGTGDEQYF.

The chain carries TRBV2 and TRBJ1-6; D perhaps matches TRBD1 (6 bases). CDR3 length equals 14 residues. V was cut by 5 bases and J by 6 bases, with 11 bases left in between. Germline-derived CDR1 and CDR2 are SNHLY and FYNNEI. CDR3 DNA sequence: TGTGCCAGCAGTTCACAAGGGGGTAATTCACCCCTCCACTTT. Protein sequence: CASSSQGGNSPLHF.

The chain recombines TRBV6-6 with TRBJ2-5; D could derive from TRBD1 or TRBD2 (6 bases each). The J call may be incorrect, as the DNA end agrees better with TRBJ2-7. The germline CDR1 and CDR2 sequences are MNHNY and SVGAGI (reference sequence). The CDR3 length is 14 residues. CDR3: CASSYDGGKDEQYF. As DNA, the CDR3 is TGTGCCAGCAGTTACGACGGGGGCAAGGACGAGCAGTACTTC.

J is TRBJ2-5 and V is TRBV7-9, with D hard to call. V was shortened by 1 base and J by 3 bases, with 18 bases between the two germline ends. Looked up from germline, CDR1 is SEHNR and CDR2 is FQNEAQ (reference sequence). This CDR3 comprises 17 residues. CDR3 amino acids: CASSLDRAHYRKETQYF. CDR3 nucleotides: TGTGCCAGCAGCTTAGATCGTGCTCACTATAGGAAAGAGACCCAGTACTTC.

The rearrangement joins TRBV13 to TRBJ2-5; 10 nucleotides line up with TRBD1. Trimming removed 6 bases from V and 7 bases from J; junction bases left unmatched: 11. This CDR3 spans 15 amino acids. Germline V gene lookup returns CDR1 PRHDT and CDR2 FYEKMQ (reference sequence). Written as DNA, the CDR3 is TGTGCCAGCAGTTATCCTGACAGGGGGCTGAGGACCCAGTACTTC. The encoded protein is CASSYPDRGLRTQYF.